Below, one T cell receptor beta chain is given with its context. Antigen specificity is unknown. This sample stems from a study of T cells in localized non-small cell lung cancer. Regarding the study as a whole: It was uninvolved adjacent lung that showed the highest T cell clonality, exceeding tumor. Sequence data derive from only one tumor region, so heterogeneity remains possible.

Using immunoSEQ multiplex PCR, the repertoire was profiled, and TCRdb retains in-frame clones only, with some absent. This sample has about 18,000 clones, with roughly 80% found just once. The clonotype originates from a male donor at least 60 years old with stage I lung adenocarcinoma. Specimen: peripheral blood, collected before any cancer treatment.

DNA of the CDR3: TGTGCCAGCAGTTTATATGATGAGCAGTTCTTC. Amino acid sequence: CASSLYDEQFF. The chain couples TRBV28 to TRBJ2-1; D unclear. The CDR3 spans 11 residues. Germline CDR1 reads MDHEN; CDR2 reads SYDVKM. V was trimmed by 1 base and J by 8 bases, leaving 3 bases between them.